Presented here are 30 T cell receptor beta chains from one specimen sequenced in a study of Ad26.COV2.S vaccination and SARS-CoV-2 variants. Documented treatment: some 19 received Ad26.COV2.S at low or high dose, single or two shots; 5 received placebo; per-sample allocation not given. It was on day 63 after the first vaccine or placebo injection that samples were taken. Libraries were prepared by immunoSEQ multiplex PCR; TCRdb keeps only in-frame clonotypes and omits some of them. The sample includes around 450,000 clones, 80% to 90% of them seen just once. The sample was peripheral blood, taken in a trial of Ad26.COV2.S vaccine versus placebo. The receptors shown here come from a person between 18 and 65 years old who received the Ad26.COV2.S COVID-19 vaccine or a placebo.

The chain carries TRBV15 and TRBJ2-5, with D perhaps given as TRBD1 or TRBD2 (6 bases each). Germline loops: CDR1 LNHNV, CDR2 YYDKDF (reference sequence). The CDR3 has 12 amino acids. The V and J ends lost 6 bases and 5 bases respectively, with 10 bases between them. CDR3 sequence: CATSGGGETQYF. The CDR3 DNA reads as TGTGCCACCAGTGGAGGGGGGGAGACCCAGTACTTC.

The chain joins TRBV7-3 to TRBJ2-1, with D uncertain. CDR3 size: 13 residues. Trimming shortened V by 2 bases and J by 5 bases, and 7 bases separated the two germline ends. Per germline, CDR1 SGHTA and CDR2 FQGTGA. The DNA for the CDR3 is TGTGCCAGCAGCTTACTAGGCAACAATGAGCAGTTCTTC. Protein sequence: CASSLLGNNEQFF.

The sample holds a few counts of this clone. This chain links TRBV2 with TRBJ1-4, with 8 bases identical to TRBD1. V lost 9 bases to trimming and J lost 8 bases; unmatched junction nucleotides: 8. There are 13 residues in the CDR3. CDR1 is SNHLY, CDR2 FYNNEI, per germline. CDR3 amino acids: CASSGGAGEKLFF. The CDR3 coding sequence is TGTGCCAGTTCAGGGGGCGCAGGGGAAAAACTGTTTTTT.

The CDR3 DNA follows: TGTGCCATCAGCCTTGGGACAGCCTATGGCTACACCTTC. This encodes CAISLGTAYGYTF. The chain joins TRBV10-3 to TRBJ1-2; 7 positions match TRBD1. The CDR3 totals 13 residues. V shed 6 bases, J shed 4 bases, and the junction held 5 bases outside the gene matches. Germline V gene lookup returns CDR1 ENHRY and CDR2 SYGVKD.

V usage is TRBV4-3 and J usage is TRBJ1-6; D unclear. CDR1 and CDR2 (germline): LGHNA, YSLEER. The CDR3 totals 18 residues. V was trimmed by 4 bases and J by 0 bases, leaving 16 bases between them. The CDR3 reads CASSPGLAASSYNSPLHF. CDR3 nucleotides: TGCGCCAGCAGCCCCGGGTTGGCAGCCTCCTCCTATAATTCACCCCTCCACTTT.

CDR3 amino acids: CASSIITYNTDTQYF. In DNA, the CDR3 is TGTGCCAGTAGTATTATCACCTACAACACAGATACGCAGTATTTT. This chain connects TRBV19 to TRBJ2-3, with unresolved D. Trimming left V 3 bases short and J 2 bases short, with 12 bases between. Looked up from germline, CDR1 is LNHDA and CDR2 is SQIVND (reference sequence). CDR3 length: 15 amino acids.

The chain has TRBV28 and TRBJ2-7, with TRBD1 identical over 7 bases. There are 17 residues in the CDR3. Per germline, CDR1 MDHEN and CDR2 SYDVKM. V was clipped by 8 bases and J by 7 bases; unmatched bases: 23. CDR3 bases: TGTGCCAGCGCGACAGGGTACGGTTCTTTGGTGGTAAAGGAGCAGTACTTC. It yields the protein CASATGYGSLVVKEQYF.

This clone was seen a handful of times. CDR3 nucleotide sequence: TGTGCCAGCAGCCCGCGGGACCTCCTTTACGAGCAGTACGTC. It yields the protein CASSPRDLLYEQYV. This chain connects TRBV7-8 to TRBJ2-7, with TRBD2 as a possible D gene (6 bases). Trimming took 5 bases from V and 4 from J, leaving 15 bases between them. The CDR3 has 14 amino acids. CDR1 is SGHVS, CDR2 FQNEAQ, per germline.

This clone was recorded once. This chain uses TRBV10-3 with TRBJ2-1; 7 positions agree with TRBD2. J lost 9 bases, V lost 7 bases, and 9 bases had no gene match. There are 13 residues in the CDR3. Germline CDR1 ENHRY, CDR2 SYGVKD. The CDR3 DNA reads TGTGCCATCAAGGGACTACGGGTCGCTGAGCAGTTCTTC. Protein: CAIKGLRVAEQFF.

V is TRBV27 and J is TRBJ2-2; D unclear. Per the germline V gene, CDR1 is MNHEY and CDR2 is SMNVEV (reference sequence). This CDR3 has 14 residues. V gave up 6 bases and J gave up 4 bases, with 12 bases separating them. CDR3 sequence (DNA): TGTGCCAGCAGCTCCTGGCGGATCACCGGGGAGCTGTTTTTT. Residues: CASSSWRITGELFF.

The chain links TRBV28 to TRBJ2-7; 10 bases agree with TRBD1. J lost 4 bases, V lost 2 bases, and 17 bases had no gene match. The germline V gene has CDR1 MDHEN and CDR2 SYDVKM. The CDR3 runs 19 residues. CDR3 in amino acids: CASSLARNRDRGDPYEQYV. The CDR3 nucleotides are TGTGCCAGCAGTTTAGCCCGAAACCGGGACAGGGGTGATCCGTACGAGCAGTACGTC.

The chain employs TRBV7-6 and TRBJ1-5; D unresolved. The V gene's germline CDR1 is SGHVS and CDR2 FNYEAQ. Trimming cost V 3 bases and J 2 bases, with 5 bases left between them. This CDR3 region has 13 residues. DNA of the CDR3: TGTGCCAGCAGCTTCGAGGGCAATCAGCCCCAGCATTTT. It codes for CASSFEGNQPQHF.

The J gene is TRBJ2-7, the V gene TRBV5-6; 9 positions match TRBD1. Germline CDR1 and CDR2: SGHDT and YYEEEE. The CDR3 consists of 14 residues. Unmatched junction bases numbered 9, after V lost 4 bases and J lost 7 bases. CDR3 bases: TGTGCCAGCAGCCGACCCGGGACAGGGACAGAGCAGTACGTC. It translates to CASSRPGTGTEQYV.

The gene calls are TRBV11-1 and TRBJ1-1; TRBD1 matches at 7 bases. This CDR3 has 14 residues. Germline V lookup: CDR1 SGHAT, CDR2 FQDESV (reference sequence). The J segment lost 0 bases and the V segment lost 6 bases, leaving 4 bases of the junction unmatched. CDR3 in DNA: TGTGCCAGCAGAAAGGGACAGTTGAACACTGAAGCTTTCTTT. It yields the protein CASRKGQLNTEAFF.

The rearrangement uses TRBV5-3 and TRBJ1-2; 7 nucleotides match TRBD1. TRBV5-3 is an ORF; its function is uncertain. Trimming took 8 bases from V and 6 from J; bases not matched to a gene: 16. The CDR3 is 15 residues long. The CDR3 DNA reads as TGTGCCAGCCGAGAGAACAGGGGAAAATGGAATGGCTACACCTTC. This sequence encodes CASRENRGKWNGYTF.

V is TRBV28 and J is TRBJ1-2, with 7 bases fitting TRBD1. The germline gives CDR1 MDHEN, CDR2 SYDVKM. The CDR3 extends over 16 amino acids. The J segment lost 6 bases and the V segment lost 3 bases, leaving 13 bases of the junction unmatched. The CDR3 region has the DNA TGTGCCAGCAGTTTCACCGGGACAGAGCTAAGTAATGGCTACACCTTC. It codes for CASSFTGTELSNGYTF.

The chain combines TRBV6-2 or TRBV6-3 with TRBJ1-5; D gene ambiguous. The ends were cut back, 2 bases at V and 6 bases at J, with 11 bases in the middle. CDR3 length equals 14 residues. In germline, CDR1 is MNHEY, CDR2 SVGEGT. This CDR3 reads CASSYIWTIQPQHF. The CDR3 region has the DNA TGTGCCAGCAGTTACATCTGGACTATTCAGCCCCAGCATTTT.

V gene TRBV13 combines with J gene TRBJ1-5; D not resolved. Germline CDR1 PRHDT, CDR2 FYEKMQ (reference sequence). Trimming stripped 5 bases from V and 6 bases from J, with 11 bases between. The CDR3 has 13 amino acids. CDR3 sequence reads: CASSLLRGQPQHF. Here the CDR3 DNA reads TGTGCCAGCAGCCTCCTTCGGGGTCAGCCCCAGCATTTT.

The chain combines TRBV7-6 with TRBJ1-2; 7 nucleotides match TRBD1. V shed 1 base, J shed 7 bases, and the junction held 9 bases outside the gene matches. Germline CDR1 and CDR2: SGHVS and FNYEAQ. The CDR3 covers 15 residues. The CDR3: CASSLGQGGIGGYTF. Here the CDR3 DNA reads TGTGCCAGCAGCTTAGGACAGGGAGGCATCGGTGGCTACACCTTC.

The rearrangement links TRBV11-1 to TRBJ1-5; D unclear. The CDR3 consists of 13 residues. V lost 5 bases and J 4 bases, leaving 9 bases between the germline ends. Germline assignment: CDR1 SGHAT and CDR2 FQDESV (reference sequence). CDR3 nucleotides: TGTGCCAGCAGCCCCGGGATTAATCAGCCCCAGCATTTT. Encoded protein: CASSPGINQPQHF.

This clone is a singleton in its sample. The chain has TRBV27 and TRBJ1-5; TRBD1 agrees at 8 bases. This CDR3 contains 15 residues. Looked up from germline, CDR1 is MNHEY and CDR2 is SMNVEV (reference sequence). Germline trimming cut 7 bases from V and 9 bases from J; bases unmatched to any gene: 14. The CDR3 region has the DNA TGTGCCAGCAACCCGGGACAGGCCGGCGATGGGCCCCAGCATTTT. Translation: CASNPGQAGDGPQHF.

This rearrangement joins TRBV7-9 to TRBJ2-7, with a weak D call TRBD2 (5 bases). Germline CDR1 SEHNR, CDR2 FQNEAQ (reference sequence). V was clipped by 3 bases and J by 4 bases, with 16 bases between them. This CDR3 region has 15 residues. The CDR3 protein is CASSFGESSIYEQYF. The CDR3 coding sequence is TGTGCCAGCAGCTTCGGGGAATCCAGTATTTACGAGCAGTACTTC. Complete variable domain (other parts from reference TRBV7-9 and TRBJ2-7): DTGVSQNPRHKITKRGQNVTFRCDPISEHNRLYWYRQTLGQGPEFLTYFQNEAQLEKSRLLSDRFSAERPKGSFSTLEIQRTEQGDSAMYLCASSFGESSIYEQYFGPGTRLTVT.

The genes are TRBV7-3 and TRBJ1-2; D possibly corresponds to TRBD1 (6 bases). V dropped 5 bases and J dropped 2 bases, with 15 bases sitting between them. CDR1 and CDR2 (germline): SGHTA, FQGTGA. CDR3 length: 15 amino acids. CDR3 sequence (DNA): TGTGCCAGCAGCCTATCGGGCCAGGGGAACTATGGCTACACCTTC. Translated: CASSLSGQGNYGYTF.

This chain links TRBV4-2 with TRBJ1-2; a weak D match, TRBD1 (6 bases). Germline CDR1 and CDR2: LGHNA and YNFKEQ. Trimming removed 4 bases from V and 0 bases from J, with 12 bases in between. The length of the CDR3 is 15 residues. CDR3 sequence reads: CASSPVGGPNYGYTF. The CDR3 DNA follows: TGTGCCAGCAGCCCGGTCGGGGGGCCTAACTATGGCTACACCTTC.

The CDR3 DNA reads as TGTGCCAGCAGCCCCCGGGGGAGTGAAAAACTGTTTTTT. Amino acid sequence: CASSPRGSEKLFF. The chain carries TRBV3-1 (or the pseudogene TRBV3-2) and TRBJ1-4; TRBD1 might be the D (5 bases). The germline CDR1 and CDR2 sequences are LGHDT and YNNKEL (reference sequence). With 4 bases removed from V and 7 bases from J, the gap between germline ends came to 10 bases. The CDR3 sequence is 13 residues long.

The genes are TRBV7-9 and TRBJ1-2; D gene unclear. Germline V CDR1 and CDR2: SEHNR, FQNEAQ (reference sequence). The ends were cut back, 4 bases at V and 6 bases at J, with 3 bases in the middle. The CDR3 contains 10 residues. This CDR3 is CASSSDGYTF. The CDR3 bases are TGTGCCAGCAGCTCGGATGGCTACACCTTC.

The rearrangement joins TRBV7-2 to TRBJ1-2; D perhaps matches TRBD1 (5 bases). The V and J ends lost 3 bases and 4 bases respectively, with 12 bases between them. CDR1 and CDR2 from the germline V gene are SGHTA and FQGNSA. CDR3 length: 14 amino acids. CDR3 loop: CASSFRQMSYGYTF. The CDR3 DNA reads TGTGCCAGCAGCTTTCGACAGATGTCCTATGGCTACACCTTC.

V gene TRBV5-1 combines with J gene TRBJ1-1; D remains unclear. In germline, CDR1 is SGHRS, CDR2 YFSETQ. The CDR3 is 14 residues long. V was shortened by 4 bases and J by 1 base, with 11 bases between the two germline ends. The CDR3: CASSALTGNTEAFF. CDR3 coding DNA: TGCGCCAGCAGCGCACTAACGGGGAACACTGAAGCTTTCTTT.

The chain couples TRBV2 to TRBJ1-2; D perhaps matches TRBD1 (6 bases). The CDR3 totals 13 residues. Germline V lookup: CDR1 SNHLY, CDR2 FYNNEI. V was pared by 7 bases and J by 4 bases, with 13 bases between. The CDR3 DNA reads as TGTGCCAGCAAGGTTGGACAGATCTATGGCTACACCTTC. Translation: CASKVGQIYGYTF.

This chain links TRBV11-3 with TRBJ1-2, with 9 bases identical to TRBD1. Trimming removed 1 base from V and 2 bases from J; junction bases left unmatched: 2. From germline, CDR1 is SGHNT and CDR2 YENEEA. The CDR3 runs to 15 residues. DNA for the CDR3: TGTGCCAGCAGCTTAGTGGGACAGGGAAACTATGGCTACACCTTC. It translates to CASSLVGQGNYGYTF. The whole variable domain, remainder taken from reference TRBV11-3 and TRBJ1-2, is EAGVVQSPRYKIIEKKQPVAFWCNPISGHNTLYWYLQNLGQGPELLIRYENEEAVDDSQLPKDRFSAERLKGVDSTLKIQPAELGDSAVYLCASSLVGQGNYGYTFGSGTRLTVV.